This TCR beta chain is drawn from a study of blood T cells in healthy people across ages. It was with a sample-barcoded 5' primer and a J-beta primer mix that a second PCR of roughly 7 to 12 cycles was run. TCRdb re-called the 5' RACE reads through MiXCR, storing one row per CDR3 protein. In the table there are 540,000 or so distinct CDR3 sequences, roughly 43% of which are singletons. With 5 bases clipped from V and 0 bases from J, the junction kept 5 bases outside the gene matches. CDR3 length: 16 residues. Specimen: blood. The chain uses TRBV12-3 or TRBV12-4 and TRBJ2-2; the match to TRBD2 covers 8 bases. This clonotype was sampled from an older man in good health. CDR3 sequence (DNA): TGTGCCAGCAGTCCAGGACTAGCTGCGAACACCGGGGAGCTGTTTTTT. Translating gives CASSPGLAANTGELFF.